This passage covers 23 T cell receptor beta chains from one sample sequenced in a study of cytomegalovirus exposure and HLA in healthy donors. Primers for the PCR totalled 60 Vbeta and 13 Jbeta. The data were produced by immunoSEQ multiplex PCR, yet TCRdb's version contains in-frame clones alone and is incomplete. Of around 140,000 clones listed, less than 85% were seen once; the top ten hold 1.5%. The sample was PBMCs. The receptors derive from a man aged 35-49 years in good health and CMV-seronegative.

The sample holds a few counts of this clone. The gene calls are TRBV5-1 and TRBJ2-1; 7 bases fit TRBD1. CDR3 length: 13 residues. After removal of 4 bases from V and 6 bases from J, the junction contained 4 bases not matched to a gene. Germline assignment: CDR1 SGHRS and CDR2 YFSETQ. CDR3 bases: TGCGCCAGCAGCACGGACAGGTTCAATGAGCAGTTCTTC. Protein sequence: CASSTDRFNEQFF. Using reference TRBV5-1 and TRBJ2-1 for the parts outside the CDR3, the full variable domain is KAGVTQTPRYLIKTRGQQVTLSCSPISGHRSVSWYQQTPGQGLQFLFEYFSETQRNKGNFPGRFSGRQFSNSRSEMNVSTLELGDSALYLCASSTDRFNEQFFGPGTRLTVL.

V gene TRBV9 combines with J gene TRBJ2-3, with 9 bases identical to TRBD2. The germline gives CDR1 SGDLS, CDR2 YYNGEE. After removal of 0 bases from V and 0 bases from J, the junction contained 2 bases not matched to a gene. The CDR3 extends over 16 amino acids. The CDR3 reads CASSVVAGGSTDTQYF. Here the CDR3 DNA reads TGTGCCAGCAGCGTAGTGGCGGGGGGGAGCACAGATACGCAGTATTTT.

This clone was counted a few times. The V and J genes are TRBV25-1 and TRBJ2-2, with 7 bases identical to TRBD1. J lost 7 bases, V lost 2 bases, and 13 bases had no gene match. The CDR3 is 17 amino acids. The germline gives CDR1 MGHDK, CDR2 SYGVNS. The CDR3 loop reads CASSEAREGTDNGELFF. The CDR3 bases are TGTGCCAGCAGTGAAGCCCGCGAAGGGACAGATAACGGGGAGCTGTTTTTT.

J is TRBJ1-1 and V is TRBV11-2; D is ambiguous. Germline-derived CDR1 and CDR2 are SGHAT and FQNNGV. The CDR3 runs 15 residues. V shed 2 bases and J shed 1 base, with 11 bases lying between them. CDR3 in amino acids: CASSLYGERNTEAFF. The CDR3 coding sequence is TGTGCCAGCAGCTTATACGGGGAGCGGAACACTGAAGCTTTCTTT.

The gene calls are TRBV4-1 and TRBJ1-5, with 10 bases aligning to TRBD1. Germline V CDR1 and CDR2: MGHRA, YSYEKL. The CDR3 is made up of 16 amino acids. J gave up 5 bases and V 3 bases, and 7 bases lay outside the gene matches. The CDR3 sequence is CASSHYSGTGDQPQHF. The CDR3 nucleotides read TGCGCCAGCAGCCATTACTCCGGGACAGGGGATCAGCCCCAGCATTTT.

The chain couples TRBV6-1 to TRBJ1-6; 8 nucleotides match TRBD1. This CDR3 spans 14 amino acids. Germline trimming cut 8 bases from V and 7 bases from J; bases unmatched to any gene: 7. Germline assignment: CDR1 MNHNS and CDR2 SASEGT. CDR3 amino acids: CASVWTGTNSPLHF. In nucleotides, the CDR3 is TGTGCCAGCGTCTGGACAGGGACAAATTCACCCCTCCACTTT.

The gene calls are TRBV6-6 and TRBJ1-1; D gene ambiguous. The CDR3 sequence is 14 residues long. Germline assignment: CDR1 MNHNY and CDR2 SVGAGI (reference sequence). V was cut by 0 bases and J by 9 bases, with 14 bases left in between. This CDR3 is CASSYSAETPQAFF. The CDR3 bases are TGTGCCAGCAGTTACTCAGCGGAAACCCCACAAGCTTTCTTT.

The chain carries TRBV6-6 and TRBJ2-7, with 14 positions matching TRBD2. The CDR3 runs 16 residues. Germline-derived CDR1 and CDR2 are MNHNY and SVGAGI (reference sequence). V shed 4 bases and J 0 bases; nucleotides not matched to a gene: 2. This CDR3 is CASSWGTSGSSYEQYF. CDR3 DNA sequence: TGTGCCAGCAGTTGGGGGACTAGCGGGAGCTCCTACGAGCAGTACTTC.

The chain combines TRBV27 with TRBJ2-5; 14 nucleotides align to TRBD2. With 1 base clipped from V and 2 bases from J, the junction kept 3 bases outside the gene matches. Germline-derived CDR1 and CDR2 are MNHEY and SMNVEV (reference sequence). The CDR3 sequence is 17 residues long. In nucleotides, the CDR3 is TGTGCCAGCAGTTTATATGGACTAGCGGGAGGTCAAGAGACCCAGTACTTC. Amino acid sequence: CASSLYGLAGGQETQYF.

The rearrangement joins TRBV5-1 to TRBJ2-3, with a possible D match to TRBD2 (6 bases). Deletions cut 5 bases from V and 8 bases from J, with 12 bases between. This CDR3 is 12 amino acids long. Germline V gives CDR1 SGHRS, CDR2 YFSETQ. CDR3 DNA: TGCGCCAGCAGTACGGAGGGCGGTACGCAGTATTTT. This codes for CASSTEGGTQYF.

This sequence joins TRBV6-6 and TRBJ1-1; D remains ambiguous. The CDR3 sequence is 14 residues long. V was shortened by 1 base and J by 0 bases, with 6 bases between the two germline ends. CDR1 and CDR2 from the germline V gene are MNHNY and SVGAGI (reference sequence). The CDR3 nucleotides read TGTGCCAGCAGTTACTTGGGAGTGAACACTGAAGCTTTCTTT. Translation: CASSYLGVNTEAFF.

The V call is TRBV19, the J call TRBJ2-2, with TRBD2 matching over 12 bases. This CDR3 has 15 amino acids. CDR1 LNHDA and CDR2 SQIVND come from the germline V gene (reference sequence). The trim removed 7 bases at V and 2 bases at J, leaving 2 bases unmatched. Here the CDR3 reads CASTTSGRNTGELFF. In DNA, the CDR3 is TGTGCCAGTACGACTAGCGGGAGAAACACCGGGGAGCTGTTTTTT.

The V gene is TRBV14, the J gene TRBJ1-1, with 9 bases identical to TRBD1. The CDR3 contains 14 residues. CDR1 is SGHDN and CDR2 is FVKESK in the germline V gene. J was trimmed by 7 bases and V by 4 bases; bases with no gene match: 7. Here the CDR3 reads CASSRTGTGNEAFF. The CDR3 DNA reads TGTGCCAGCAGCCGTACCGGGACAGGGAATGAAGCTTTCTTT.

The chain carries TRBV9 and TRBJ2-5; 13 bases fit TRBD2. Germline assignment: CDR1 SGDLS and CDR2 YYNGEE. The CDR3 covers 16 residues. J lost 3 bases, V lost 4 bases, and 6 bases had no gene match. The DNA of the CDR3 is TGTGCCAGCAGCCCACCGACTAGCGGGAGGAAAGAGACCCAGTACTTC. This sequence encodes CASSPPTSGRKETQYF.

About this clone: Other DNA sequences in this specimen translate into the identical CDR3. V gene TRBV25-1 combines with J gene TRBJ2-1; 9 positions match TRBD2. The length of the CDR3 is 16 residues. V dropped 1 base and J dropped 6; count of bases not matched to a gene: 7. Germline V gene data show CDR1 as MGHDK and CDR2 as SYGVNS. CDR3 DNA sequence: TGTGCCAGCAGTGAATTGGTAGCGGGAGCCTCCAATGAGCAGTTCTTC. It is translated as CASSELVAGASNEQFF.

The CDR3: CASTRTPNSNQPQHF. The CDR3 nucleotides are TGTGCCAGTACAAGGACACCGAATAGCAATCAGCCCCAGCATTTT. The chain has TRBV19 and TRBJ1-5, with a possible D match to TRBD1 (5 bases). The CDR3 extends over 15 amino acids. V lost 7 bases and J 0 bases, leaving 13 bases between the germline ends. Germline V gene lookup returns CDR1 LNHDA and CDR2 SQIVND (reference sequence).

The chain is built from TRBV28 and TRBJ2-1; TRBD2 matches at 13 bases. With V trimmed by 6 bases and J by 5 bases, 1 base remained unmatched. Germline-derived CDR1 and CDR2 are MDHEN and SYDVKM. CDR3 length equals 14 residues. CDR3 residues: CASSGLAGDNEQFF. DNA of the CDR3: TGTGCCAGCAGCGGACTAGCGGGAGACAATGAGCAGTTCTTC. The variable domain in full, completed from reference TRBV28 and TRBJ2-1, reads DVKVTQSSRYLVKRTGEKVFLECVQDMDHENMFWYRQDPGLGLRLIYFSYDVKMKEKGDIPEGYSVSREKKERFSLILESASTNQTSMYLCASSGLAGDNEQFFGPGTRLTVL.

The chain has TRBV7-2 and TRBJ2-7; tentatively, D is TRBD2 (7 bases). V lost 4 bases to trimming and J lost 9 bases, with 16 bases between them. The CDR3 has 13 residues. Germline V gene sequence: CDR1 SGHTA, CDR2 FQGNSA. In DNA, the CDR3 is TGTGCCAGCAGCTCTGAAAGGGGGGGCGGGCAGTACTTC. Its protein product is CASSSERGGGQYF. Using reference TRBV7-2 and TRBJ2-7 for the parts outside the CDR3, the full variable domain is GAGVSQSPSNKVTEKGKDVELRCDPISGHTALYWYRQSLGQGLEFLIYFQGNSAPDKSGLPSDRFSAERTGGSVSTLTIQRTQQEDSAVYLCASSSERGGGQYFGPGTRLTVT.

The CDR3 loop is CASSEMLVTGYGYTF. The DNA of the CDR3 is TGTGCCAGCAGTGAAATGTTGGTGACAGGGTATGGCTACACCTTC. The V call is TRBV6-1, the J call TRBJ1-2; 7 bases align to TRBD1. Looked up from germline, CDR1 is MNHNS and CDR2 is SASEGT. J was trimmed by 5 bases and V by 2 bases; bases with no gene match: 8. The CDR3 is 15 amino acids.

V is TRBV6-5 and J is TRBJ2-3; the D gene is possibly TRBD2 (6 bases). CDR3 length equals 14 residues. V was clipped by 10 bases and J by 2 bases, with 16 bases between them. In germline, CDR1 is MNHEY, CDR2 SVGAGI. Here the CDR3 DNA reads TGTGCCACAAAGGAGGGCACCCTCACAGATACGCAGTATTTT. Amino acid sequence: CATKEGTLTDTQYF.

The gene calls are TRBV30 and TRBJ2-1; unclear D gene. CDR3 length: 12 residues. The V end lost 5 bases, the J end lost 6 bases, and 11 bases lay between the germline ends. The V gene's germline CDR1 is GTSNPN and CDR2 SVGIG (reference sequence). The CDR3 spells CAWEHLTNEQFF. The CDR3 nucleotides read TGTGCCTGGGAACATCTCACCAATGAGCAGTTCTTC.

This chain uses TRBV28 with TRBJ2-7, with D possibly TRBD2 on 6 matching bases. There are 15 residues in the CDR3. From germline, CDR1 is MDHEN and CDR2 SYDVKM. Deletions cut 6 bases from V and 1 base from J, with 16 bases between. CDR3: CASSVGVAESYEQYF. Written as DNA, the CDR3 is TGTGCCAGCAGCGTTGGGGTAGCGGAGTCCTACGAGCAGTACTTC.

The chain couples TRBV5-1 to TRBJ2-4, with unresolved D. Trimming shortened V by 0 bases and J by 8 bases, and 6 bases separated the two germline ends. The CDR3 runs to 12 residues. The germline V gene encodes CDR1 SGHRS and CDR2 YFSETQ. Written as DNA, the CDR3 is TGCGCCAGCAGCTTGGATCTTGACATTCAGTACTTC. This translates into CASSLDLDIQYF.